This T cell receptor beta chain comes out of a study of metastatic and nonmetastatic thyroid tumors. Study context: Repertoires of blood and of tissue (tumor or nodule) from malignant and benign thyroid patients were compared. Study observations and caveats: It was reported that TCR beta diversity was significantly higher in malignant thyroid tumors than benign nodules, in blood and tumor.

Thyroid surgery was preceded by no treatment in any patient. The junction had 8 bases not matched to a gene; V was cut back by 7 bases and J by 4 bases. CDR3 length equals 15 residues. Germline lookup yields CDR1 MNHNS and CDR2 SASEGT. TCRdb re-called the PCR reads with MiXCR. This sample carries 35,000 to 45,000 clones, less than 25% of them seen once, and the ten largest clones take less than 20%. With respect to this clone: Its antigen is as yet unknown.

Material for sequencing was blood. The chain combines TRBV6-1 with TRBJ2-7, with 12 bases lining up with TRBD2. This TCR derives from a female donor with papillary thyroid cancer or a benign thyroid nodule (not recorded which). Some clones in this sample may be carry-over from other donors' samples. The CDR3 reads CASNPTSGRRYEQYF. CDR3 nucleotide sequence: TGTGCCAGCAACCCAACTAGCGGGAGGCGTTACGAGCAGTACTTC.